This T cell receptor beta chain was obtained from a study of cytomegalovirus exposure and HLA in healthy donors. The CDR3 loop spans 13 amino acids. The germline V gene has CDR1 SGHTA and CDR2 FQGNSA. V lost 5 bases, J lost 3 bases, and 4 bases stayed unmatched. Nominal health characterized the donors when sampled, though unrecorded immune exposures were likely. Both 60 Vbeta primers and 13 Jbeta primers went into the PCR. TCRdb keeps only in-frame clones here, not all; method: immunoSEQ multiplex PCR. The sample contains a few hundred thousand clones, more than 60% of which appear only once. Sequenced: PBMCs. The clonotype comes from a man aged 40-49 years in good health and CMV-seronegative. The V call is TRBV7-2, the J call TRBJ2-7, with TRBD1 identical over 7 bases. CDR3 DNA: TGTGCCAGCAGCCCGGGACAGCTCTACGAGCAGTACTTC. Protein product: CASSPGQLYEQYF.